The entry that follows covers one TCR beta chain sequence. Its antigen remains unidentified. This sample is drawn from a study of cytomegalovirus exposure and HLA in healthy donors. At the level of the study: A later analysis reported the approximately 120 validation repertoires used the same platform as the roughly 670 first-cohort repertoires.

Study-level results: 150 to 200 TCR beta chains were listed as cytomegalovirus-associated.

This table comes from immunoSEQ multiplex PCR, and its TCRdb copy is limited to in-frame clones, with some not included. This sample has some 140,000 clones, with more than 70% found just once. The CDR3 covers 15 residues. CDR1 is SGHVS, CDR2 FNYEAQ, per germline. The ends were cut back, 0 bases at V and 0 bases at J, with 9 bases in the middle. This sequence originates from a human donor in good health. This chain links TRBV7-6 with TRBJ2-7; D possibly corresponds to TRBD1 (6 bases). Material: PBMCs. The CDR3, as DNA: TGTGCCAGCAGCTTAGCGACAGGCAGCTCCTACGAGCAGTACTTC. Protein product: CASSLATGSSYEQYF.